These 13 T cell receptor beta chains were all obtained from the same sample, sequenced in a study of T cell responses to AZD1222 COVID-19 vaccine. Sequencing used immunoSEQ multiplex PCR; TCRdb keeps in-frame clones, though not all of them. In the table there are over 110,000 clones, around 94% of which are singletons. Sample: peripheral blood, taken 28 days after the second AZD1222 dose. The source of these receptors is an adult who received the AZD1222 COVID-19 vaccine.

V is TRBV24-1 and J is TRBJ1-1; D ambiguous. V was trimmed by 5 bases and J by 2 bases, leaving 5 bases between them. The CDR3 length is 12 residues. CDR1 and CDR2 from the germline V gene are KGHDR and SFDVKD. DNA for the CDR3: TGTGCCACCAGTGTAGGAAACACTGAAGCTTTCTTT. Translating gives CATSVGNTEAFF.

This chain connects TRBV7-9 to TRBJ2-5; no definite D call. There are 13 residues in the CDR3. Trimming cost V 5 bases and J 2 bases, with 9 bases left between them. Germline assignment: CDR1 SEHNR and CDR2 FQNEAQ (reference sequence). CDR3 bases: TGTGCCAGCAGCACGCCAGTTCAAGAGACCCAGTACTTC. The encoded protein is CASSTPVQETQYF.

This chain joins TRBV12-3 or TRBV12-4 and TRBJ1-1, with TRBD1 identical over 7 bases. This CDR3 has 12 amino acids. The ends lost 8 bases at V and 3 bases at J; junction bases unmatched: 3. The CDR3 here is CASGQAYTEAFF. The CDR3 nucleotides read TGTGCCAGCGGACAGGCTTACACTGAAGCTTTCTTT.

The chain recombines TRBV7-9 with TRBJ2-6; D unclear. V lost 5 bases and J 4 bases, leaving 9 bases between the germline ends. The CDR3 is made up of 14 amino acids. CDR1 and CDR2 (germline): SEHNR, FQNEAQ (reference sequence). CDR3 region: CASSPQSGANVLTF. The CDR3 DNA is TGTGCCAGCAGCCCCCAATCCGGGGCCAACGTCCTGACTTTC.

The chain carries TRBV10-3 and TRBJ2-3, with D maybe TRBD2 (7 bases). V lost 6 bases to trimming and J lost 4 bases, with 17 bases between them. The CDR3 runs 15 residues. Per germline, CDR1 ENHRY and CDR2 SYGVKD. For the CDR3, the DNA is TGTGCCATCAGGCCCGTTTCGGGGGGCCCAGATACGCAGTATTTT. Translation: CAIRPVSGGPDTQYF.

The chain combines TRBV3-1 (or the pseudogene TRBV3-2) with TRBJ1-1, with D possibly matching TRBD1 (6 bases). The length of the CDR3 is 15 residues. Germline-derived CDR1 and CDR2 are LGHDT and YNNKEL (reference sequence). V was trimmed by 5 bases and J by 0 bases, leaving 13 bases between them. CDR3 sequence (DNA): TGTGCCAGCAGCTCCTACAGGGACATGAACACTGAAGCTTTCTTT. Amino acid sequence: CASSSYRDMNTEAFF.

V is TRBV6-6 and J is TRBJ2-1, with 8 bases identical to TRBD1. The trim removed 4 bases at V and 7 bases at J, leaving 12 bases unmatched. Germline CDR1 reads MNHNY; CDR2 reads SVGAGI (reference sequence). CDR3 length: 16 residues. The CDR3 loop reads CASSSTGQGWWNEQFF. DNA for the CDR3: TGTGCCAGCAGTTCGACTGGACAGGGCTGGTGGAATGAGCAGTTCTTC.

This rearrangement joins TRBV5-4 to TRBJ2-2; 8 nucleotides match TRBD1. This CDR3 contains 15 residues. After removal of 0 bases from V and 6 bases from J, the junction contained 4 bases not matched to a gene. Per germline, CDR1 SGHNT and CDR2 YYREEE (reference sequence). CDR3 region: CASSLGQGAPGELFF. The CDR3 bases are TGTGCCAGCAGCTTGGGTCAGGGGGCTCCCGGGGAGCTGTTTTTT.

The gene calls are TRBV4-1 and TRBJ2-1, with D maybe TRBD2 (5 bases). The germline CDR1 and CDR2 sequences are MGHRA and YSYEKL. The V and J ends lost 1 base and 7 bases respectively, with 23 bases between them. This CDR3 comprises 18 residues. DNA for the CDR3: TGCGCCAGCAGCCAAGTGAGTCGTGGAGCTTCCGGGGTAAATGAGCAGTTCTTC. Its translation is CASSQVSRGASGVNEQFF.

The chain recombines TRBV7-6 with TRBJ2-5; D is uncertain. Germline V gene lookup returns CDR1 SGHVS and CDR2 FNYEAQ. The CDR3 runs 13 residues. V was shortened by 5 bases and J by 4 bases, with 11 bases between the two germline ends. CDR3 in amino acids: CASSIRRLETQYF. The CDR3 nucleotides are TGTGCCAGCAGCATAAGGCGGTTAGAGACCCAGTACTTC.

The rearrangement uses TRBV5-1 and TRBJ2-7; D is possibly TRBD2 (7 bases). Germline V lookup: CDR1 SGHRS, CDR2 YFSETQ. This CDR3 comprises 15 residues. Deletions cut 4 bases from V and 4 bases from J, with 18 bases between. The CDR3 DNA reads as TGCGCCAGCAGCCCAGACGGGGGGCGCGGGTACGAGCAGTACTTC. Its translation is CASSPDGGRGYEQYF.

This rearrangement joins TRBV15 to TRBJ2-2, with D uncertain. V lost 3 bases and J 5 bases, leaving 7 bases between the germline ends. CDR3 length equals 13 residues. Germline loops: CDR1 LNHNV, CDR2 YYDKDF (reference sequence). The CDR3 loop is CATSSKRTGELFF. The DNA for the CDR3 is TGTGCCACCAGCAGTAAGAGAACCGGGGAGCTGTTTTTT.

This chain joins TRBV19 and TRBJ2-7; 8 bases line up with TRBD1. This CDR3 region has 15 residues. Germline CDR1 reads LNHDA; CDR2 reads SQIVND (reference sequence). With 5 bases clipped from V and 4 bases from J, the junction kept 10 bases outside the gene matches. CDR3 sequence (DNA): TGTGCCAGTAGTCCACGGACAGGGTCAAGGTACGAGCAGTACTTC. This codes for CASSPRTGSRYEQYF.